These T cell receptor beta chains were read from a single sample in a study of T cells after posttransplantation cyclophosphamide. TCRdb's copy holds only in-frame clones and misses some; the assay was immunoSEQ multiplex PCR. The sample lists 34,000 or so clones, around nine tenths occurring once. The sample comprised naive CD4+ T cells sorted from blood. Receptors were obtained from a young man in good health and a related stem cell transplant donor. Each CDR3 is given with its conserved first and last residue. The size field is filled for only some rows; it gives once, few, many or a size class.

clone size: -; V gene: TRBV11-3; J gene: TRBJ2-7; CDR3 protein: CASSLALGTQQYF
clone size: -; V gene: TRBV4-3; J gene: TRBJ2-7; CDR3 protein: CASARQVSYEQYF
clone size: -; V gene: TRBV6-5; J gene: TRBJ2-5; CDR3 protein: CASSPGLAGQETQYF
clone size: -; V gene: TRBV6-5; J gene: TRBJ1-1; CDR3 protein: CASRRQGGTEAFF
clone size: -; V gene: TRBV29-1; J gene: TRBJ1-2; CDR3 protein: CSVLTGDYGYTF
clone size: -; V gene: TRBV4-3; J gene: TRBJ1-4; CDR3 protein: CASSQDLLQGGEKLFF
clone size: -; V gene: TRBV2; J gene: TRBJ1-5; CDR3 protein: CASQQGSNQPQHF
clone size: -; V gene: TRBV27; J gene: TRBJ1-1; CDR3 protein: CASSSHIPNTEAFF
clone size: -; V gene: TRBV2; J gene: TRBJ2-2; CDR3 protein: CASIRLAGRYTGELFF
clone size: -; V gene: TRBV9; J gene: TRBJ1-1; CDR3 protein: CASSVGQGLGDTEAFF
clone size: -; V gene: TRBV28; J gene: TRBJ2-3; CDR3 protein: CASSSGSGWRDTQYF
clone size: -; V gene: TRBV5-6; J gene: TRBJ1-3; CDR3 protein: CASSLPGGASGNTIYF
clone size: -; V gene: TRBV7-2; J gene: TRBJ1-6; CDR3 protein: CASSLYYRVGVSPLHF
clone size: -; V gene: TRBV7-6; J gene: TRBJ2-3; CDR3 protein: CASSWSGRADTQYF
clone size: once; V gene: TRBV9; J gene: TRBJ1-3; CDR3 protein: CASSVDQGDFGNTIYF
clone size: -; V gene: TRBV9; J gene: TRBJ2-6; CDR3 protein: CASSTGSGANVLTF
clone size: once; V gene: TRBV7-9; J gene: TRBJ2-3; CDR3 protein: CASSLNAAFLKSQDTQYF
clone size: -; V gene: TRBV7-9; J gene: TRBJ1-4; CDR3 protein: CASRPTSARGYEKLFF
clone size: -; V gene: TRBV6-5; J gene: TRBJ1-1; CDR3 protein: CASSHPGVITEAFF
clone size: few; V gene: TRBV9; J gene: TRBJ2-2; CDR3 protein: CASSVVDTAPGELFF
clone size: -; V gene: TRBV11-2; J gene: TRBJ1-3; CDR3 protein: CASSLGAASGNTIYF
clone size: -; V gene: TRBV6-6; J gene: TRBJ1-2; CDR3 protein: CASSYLAQGENGYTF
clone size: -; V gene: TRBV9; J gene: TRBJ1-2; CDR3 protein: CASSVAGARSSGYTF
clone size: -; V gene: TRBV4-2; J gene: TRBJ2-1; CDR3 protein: CASSQDPLAGVTYNEQFF
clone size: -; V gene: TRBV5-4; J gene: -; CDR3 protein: CASSLVGTGAYEQYF
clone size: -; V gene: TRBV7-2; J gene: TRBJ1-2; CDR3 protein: CASSPRVTSGYGYTF
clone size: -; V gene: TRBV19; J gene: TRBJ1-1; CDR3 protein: CASSIRSRVGHSGTEAFF
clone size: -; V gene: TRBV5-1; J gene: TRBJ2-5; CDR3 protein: CASSVGTGRQETQYF
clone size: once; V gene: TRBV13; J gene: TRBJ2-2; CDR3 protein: CASSFNRGHTGELFF